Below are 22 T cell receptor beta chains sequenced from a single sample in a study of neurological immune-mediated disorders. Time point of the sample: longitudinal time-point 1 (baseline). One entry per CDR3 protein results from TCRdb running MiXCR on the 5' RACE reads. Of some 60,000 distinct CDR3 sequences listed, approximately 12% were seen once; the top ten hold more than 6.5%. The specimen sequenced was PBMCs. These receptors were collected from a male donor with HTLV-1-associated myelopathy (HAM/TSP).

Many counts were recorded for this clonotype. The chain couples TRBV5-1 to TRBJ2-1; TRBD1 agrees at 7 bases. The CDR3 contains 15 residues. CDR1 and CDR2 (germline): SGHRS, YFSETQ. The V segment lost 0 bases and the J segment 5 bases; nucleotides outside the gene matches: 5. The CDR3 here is CASSLGDRDNNEQFF. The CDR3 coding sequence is TGCGCCAGCAGCTTGGGAGACAGGGATAACAATGAGCAGTTCTTC.

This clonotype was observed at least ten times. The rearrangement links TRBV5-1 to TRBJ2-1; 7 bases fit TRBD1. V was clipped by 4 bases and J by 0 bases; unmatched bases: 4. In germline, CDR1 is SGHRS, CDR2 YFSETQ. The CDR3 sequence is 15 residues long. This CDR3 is CASSPGQTSYNEQFF. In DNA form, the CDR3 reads TGCGCCAGCAGCCCGGGACAGACCTCCTACAATGAGCAGTTCTTC.

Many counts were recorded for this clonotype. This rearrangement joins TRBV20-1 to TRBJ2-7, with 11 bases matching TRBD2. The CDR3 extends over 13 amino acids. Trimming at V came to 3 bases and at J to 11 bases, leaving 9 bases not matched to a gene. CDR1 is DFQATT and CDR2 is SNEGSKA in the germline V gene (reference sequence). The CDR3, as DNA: TGCAGTGCTAGCCCCAAGACTAGCGGGGTTGAGTACTTC. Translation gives CSASPKTSGVEYF.

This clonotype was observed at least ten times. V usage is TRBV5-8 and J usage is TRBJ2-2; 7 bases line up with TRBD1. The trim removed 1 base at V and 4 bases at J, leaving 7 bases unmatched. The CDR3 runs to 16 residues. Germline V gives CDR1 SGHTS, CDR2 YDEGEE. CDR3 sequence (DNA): TGTGCCAGCAGCTTGAGGACAGGCGGCGGCACCGGGGAGCTGTTTTTT. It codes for CASSLRTGGGTGELFF.

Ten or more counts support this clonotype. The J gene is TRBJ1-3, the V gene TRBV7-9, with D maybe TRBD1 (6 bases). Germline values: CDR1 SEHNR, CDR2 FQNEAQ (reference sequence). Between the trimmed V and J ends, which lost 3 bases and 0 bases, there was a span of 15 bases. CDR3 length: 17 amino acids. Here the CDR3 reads CASSFDLGQSSGNTIYF. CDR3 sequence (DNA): TGTGCCAGCAGCTTCGACCTCGGACAGTCCTCTGGAAACACCATATATTTT.

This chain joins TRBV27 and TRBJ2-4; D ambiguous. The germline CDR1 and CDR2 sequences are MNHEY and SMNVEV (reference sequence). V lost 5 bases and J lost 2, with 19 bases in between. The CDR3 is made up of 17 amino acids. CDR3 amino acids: CASSTPSGRLTKNIQYF. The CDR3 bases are TGTGCCAGCAGTACACCCTCCGGACGGCTAACCAAAAACATTCAGTACTTC.

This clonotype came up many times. The CDR3 loop reads CSARGAGDTQYF. CDR3 bases: TGCAGTGCTAGAGGGGCAGGAGATACGCAGTATTTT. The chain recombines TRBV20-1 with TRBJ2-3; D is unclear. This CDR3 is 12 amino acids long. Trimming removed 1 base from V and 5 bases from J, with 7 bases in between. In germline, CDR1 is DFQATT, CDR2 SNEGSKA (reference sequence).

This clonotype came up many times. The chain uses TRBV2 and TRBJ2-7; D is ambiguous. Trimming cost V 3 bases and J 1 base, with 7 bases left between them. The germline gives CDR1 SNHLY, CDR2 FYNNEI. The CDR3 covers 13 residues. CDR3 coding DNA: TGTGCCAGCAGTGACCACGGGTCCTACGAGCAGTACTTC. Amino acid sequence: CASSDHGSYEQYF. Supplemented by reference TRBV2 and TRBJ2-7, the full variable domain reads EPEVTQTPSHQVTQMGQEVILRCVPISNHLYFYWYRQILGQKVEFLVSFYNNEISEKSEIFDDQFSVERPDGSNFTLKIRSTKLEDSAMYFCASSDHGSYEQYFGPGTRLTVT.

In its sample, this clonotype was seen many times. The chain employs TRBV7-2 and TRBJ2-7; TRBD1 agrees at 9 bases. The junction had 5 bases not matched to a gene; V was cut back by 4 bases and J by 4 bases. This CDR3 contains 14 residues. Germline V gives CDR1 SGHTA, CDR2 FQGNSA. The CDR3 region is CASSSRTGEYEQYF. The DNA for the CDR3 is TGTGCCAGCAGCTCCAGGACAGGGGAGTACGAGCAGTACTTC. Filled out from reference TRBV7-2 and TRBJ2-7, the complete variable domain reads GAGVSQSPSNKVTEKGKDVELRCDPISGHTALYWYRQSLGQGLEFLIYFQGNSAPDKSGLPSDRFSAERTGGSVSTLTIQRTQQEDSAVYLCASSSRTGEYEQYFGPGTRLTVT.

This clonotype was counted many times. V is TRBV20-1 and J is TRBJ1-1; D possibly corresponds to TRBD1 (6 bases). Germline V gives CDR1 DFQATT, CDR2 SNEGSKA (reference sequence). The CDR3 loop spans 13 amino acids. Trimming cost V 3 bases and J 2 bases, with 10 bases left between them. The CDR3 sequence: CSARDRLNTEAFF. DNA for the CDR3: TGCAGTGCTAGGGACAGACTAAACACTGAAGCTTTCTTT.

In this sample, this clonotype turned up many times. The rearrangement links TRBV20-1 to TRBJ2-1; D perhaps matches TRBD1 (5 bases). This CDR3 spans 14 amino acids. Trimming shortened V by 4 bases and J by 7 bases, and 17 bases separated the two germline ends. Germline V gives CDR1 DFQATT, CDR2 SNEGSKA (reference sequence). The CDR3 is CSAKSVGLDNEQFF. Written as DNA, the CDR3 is TGCAGTGCTAAATCTGTGGGGCTCGATAATGAGCAGTTCTTC.

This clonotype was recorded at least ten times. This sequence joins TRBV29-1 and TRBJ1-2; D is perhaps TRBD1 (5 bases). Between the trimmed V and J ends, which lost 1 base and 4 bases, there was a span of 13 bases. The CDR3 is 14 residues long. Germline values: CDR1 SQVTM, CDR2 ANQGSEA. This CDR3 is CSVEGGAAGYGYTF. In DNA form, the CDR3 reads TGCAGCGTTGAAGGAGGGGCAGCGGGCTATGGCTACACCTTC.

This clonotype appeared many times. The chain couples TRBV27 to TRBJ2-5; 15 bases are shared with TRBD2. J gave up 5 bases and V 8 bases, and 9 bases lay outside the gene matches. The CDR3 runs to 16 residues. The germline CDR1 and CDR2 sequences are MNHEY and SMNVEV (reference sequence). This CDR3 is CASAGLAGGPWETQYF. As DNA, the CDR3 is TGTGCCAGCGCCGGACTAGCGGGGGGGCCTTGGGAGACCCAGTACTTC.

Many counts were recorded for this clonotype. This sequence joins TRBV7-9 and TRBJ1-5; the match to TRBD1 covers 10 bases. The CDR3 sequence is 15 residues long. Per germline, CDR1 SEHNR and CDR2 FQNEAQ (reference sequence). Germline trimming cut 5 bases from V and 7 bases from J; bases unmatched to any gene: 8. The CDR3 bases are TGTGCCAGCAGCCCGAGAGGGACAGGGGAGCAGCCCCAGCATTTT. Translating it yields CASSPRGTGEQPQHF.

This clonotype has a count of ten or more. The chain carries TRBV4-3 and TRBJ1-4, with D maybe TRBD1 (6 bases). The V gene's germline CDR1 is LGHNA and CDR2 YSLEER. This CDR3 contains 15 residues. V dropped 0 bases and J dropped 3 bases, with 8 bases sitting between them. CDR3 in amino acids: CASSQEGGPNEKLFF. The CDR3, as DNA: TGCGCCAGCAGCCAAGAAGGGGGACCTAATGAAAAACTGTTTTTT.

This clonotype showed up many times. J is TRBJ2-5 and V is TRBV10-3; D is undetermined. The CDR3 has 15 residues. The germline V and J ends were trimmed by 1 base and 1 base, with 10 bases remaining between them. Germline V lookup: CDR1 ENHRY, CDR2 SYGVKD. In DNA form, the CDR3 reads TGTGCCATCAGTGAGTTCCGGAACGCCCAAGAGACCCAGTACTTC. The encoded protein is CAISEFRNAQETQYF.

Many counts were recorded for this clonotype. This CDR3 reads CASSGGTGGRTEAFF. The CDR3 DNA is TGCGCCAGCAGCGGGGGGACAGGGGGACGGACTGAAGCTTTCTTT. The chain recombines TRBV5-1 with TRBJ1-1, with 11 bases lining up with TRBD1. CDR3 length: 15 residues. Looked up from germline, CDR1 is SGHRS and CDR2 is YFSETQ. J lost 5 bases, V lost 4 bases, and 7 bases had no gene match.

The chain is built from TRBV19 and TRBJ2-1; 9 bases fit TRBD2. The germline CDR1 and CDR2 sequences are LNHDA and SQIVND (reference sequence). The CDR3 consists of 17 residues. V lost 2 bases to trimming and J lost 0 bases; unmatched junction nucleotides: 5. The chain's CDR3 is CASSIISGGPSYNEQFF. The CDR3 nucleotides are TGTGCCAGTAGTATAATTAGCGGGGGCCCCTCCTACAATGAGCAGTTCTTC.

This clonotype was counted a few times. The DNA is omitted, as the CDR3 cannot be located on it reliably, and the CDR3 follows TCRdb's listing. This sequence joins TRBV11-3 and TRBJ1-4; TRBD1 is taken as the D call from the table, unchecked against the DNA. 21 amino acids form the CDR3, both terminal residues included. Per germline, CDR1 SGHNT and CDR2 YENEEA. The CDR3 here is CASSFYICSARLGQRTEKLFF.

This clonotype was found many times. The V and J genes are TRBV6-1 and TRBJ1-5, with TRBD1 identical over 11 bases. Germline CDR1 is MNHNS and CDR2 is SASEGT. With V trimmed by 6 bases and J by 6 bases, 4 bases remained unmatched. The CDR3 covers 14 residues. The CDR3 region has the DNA TGTGCCAGCAGACCCGGACAGGGGGCTCAGCCCCAGCATTTT. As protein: CASRPGQGAQPQHF.

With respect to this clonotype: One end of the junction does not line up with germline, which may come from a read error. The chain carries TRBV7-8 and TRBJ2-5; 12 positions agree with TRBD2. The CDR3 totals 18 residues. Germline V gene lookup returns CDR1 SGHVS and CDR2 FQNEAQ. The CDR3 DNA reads TGCGCCAGCAGCATAGAACTAGCGGGGGGCTCAAACCAAGAGACCCAGTACTTC. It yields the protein CASSIELAGGSNQETQYF.

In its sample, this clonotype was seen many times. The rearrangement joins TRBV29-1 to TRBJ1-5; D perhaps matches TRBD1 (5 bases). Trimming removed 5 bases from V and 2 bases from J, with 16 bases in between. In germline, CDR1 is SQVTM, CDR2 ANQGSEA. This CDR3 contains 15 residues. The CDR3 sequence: CSVSVTAGRNQPQHF. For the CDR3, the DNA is TGCAGCGTTTCTGTAACAGCGGGGCGCAATCAGCCCCAGCATTTT.